This T cell receptor (beta chain) is drawn from a study of cytomegalovirus exposure and HLA in healthy donors. The study's findings and limits: Highly shared variants forming one cluster were likely a sequencing artifact. Many donors shared some public TCRs, even though most TCR sequences were rare.

PCR amplification relied on 60 Vbeta primers (plus 13 Jbeta primers). Assay: immunoSEQ multiplex PCR; the TCRdb copy retains only in-frame clones and omits some. The data show more than 140,000 clones, roughly 85% seen once. The length of the CDR3 is 13 residues. From germline, CDR1 is SQVTM and CDR2 ANQGSEA. A note on this clone: Its target is unknown.

The source is a male donor in good health and CMV-seronegative. The sample was PBMCs. The chain is built from TRBV29-1 and TRBJ2-5; D unresolved. Matching the DNA end better, TRBJ2-7 makes the J call doubtful. The DNA for the CDR3 is TGCAGCGTTGAACTAGTTGGTTATTACGAGCAGTACTTC. Its protein is CSVELVGYYEQYF.